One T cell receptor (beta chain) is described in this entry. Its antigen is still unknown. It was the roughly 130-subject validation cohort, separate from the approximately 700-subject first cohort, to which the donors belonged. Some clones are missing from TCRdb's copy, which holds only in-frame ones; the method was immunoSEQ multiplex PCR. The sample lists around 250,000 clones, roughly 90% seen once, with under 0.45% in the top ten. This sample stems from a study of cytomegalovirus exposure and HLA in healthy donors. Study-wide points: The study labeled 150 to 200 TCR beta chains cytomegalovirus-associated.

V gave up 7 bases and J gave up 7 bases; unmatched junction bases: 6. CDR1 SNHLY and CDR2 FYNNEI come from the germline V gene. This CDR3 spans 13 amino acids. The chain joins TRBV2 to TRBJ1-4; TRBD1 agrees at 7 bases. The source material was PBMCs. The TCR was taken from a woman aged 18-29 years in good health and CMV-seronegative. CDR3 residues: CASMGQTIEKLFF. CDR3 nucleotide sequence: TGTGCCAGCATGGGACAGACAATTGAAAAACTGTTTTTT.